This T cell receptor (beta chain) is drawn from a study of blood T cell repertoires in COVID-19. Study information: Sources were T cells, B-cell-depleted T cells, or PBMCs; the material itself was cDNA or gDNA.

The authors' processing: Amplifying reference gene primers gave estimates of nucleated cell counts. Generated by immunoSEQ multiplex PCR, the TCRdb table keeps only in-frame clones and is missing some. V and J calls and clone size are copied from that table; D and trimming were computed from the DNA. The sample contains about 100,000 clones, approximately 91% of which appear only once. This CDR3 has 16 amino acids. Germline values: CDR1 SNHLY, CDR2 FYNNEI. The V and J ends lost 3 bases and 4 bases, in that order; junction bases with no gene match: 7. The clonotype originates from a man in his 60s with acute or convalescent COVID-19. V usage is TRBV2 and J usage is TRBJ2-2, with 8 nucleotides matching TRBD2. Sequencing was done on a sample of peripheral blood. In DNA form, the CDR3 reads TGTGCCAGCAGTGATGGGACTAGGCGAACCACCGGGGAGCTGTTTTTT. Protein product: CASSDGTRRTTGELFF.